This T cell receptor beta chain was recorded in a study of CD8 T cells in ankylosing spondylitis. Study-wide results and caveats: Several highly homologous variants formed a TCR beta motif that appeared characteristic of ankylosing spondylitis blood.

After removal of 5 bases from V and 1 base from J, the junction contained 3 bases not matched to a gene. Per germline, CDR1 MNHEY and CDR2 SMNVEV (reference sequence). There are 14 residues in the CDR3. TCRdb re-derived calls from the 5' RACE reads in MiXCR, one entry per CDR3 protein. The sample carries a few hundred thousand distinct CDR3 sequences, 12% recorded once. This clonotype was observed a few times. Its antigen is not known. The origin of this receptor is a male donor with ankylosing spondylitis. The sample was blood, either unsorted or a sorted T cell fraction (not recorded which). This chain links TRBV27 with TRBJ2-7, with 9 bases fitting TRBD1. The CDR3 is CASSVTGGSYEQYF. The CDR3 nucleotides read TGTGCCAGCAGTGTGACAGGGGGGTCCTACGAGCAGTACTTC.